This TCR beta chain originates from a study of T-cell reconstitution after alpha-beta-depleted transplantation in children. The CDR3 length is 13 residues. V shed 6 bases and J shed 6 bases, with 15 bases lying between them. Germline lookup yields CDR1 DFQATT and CDR2 SNEGSKA (reference sequence). A TCRbeta library incorporating unique molecular identifiers was prepared. MiXCR, applied by TCRdb to the PCR reads, yields one record per CDR3 protein. Of about 420,000 distinct CDR3 sequences listed, about a tenth were seen once; the top ten hold about 5%. The sequence came from a human donor who donated a stem cell graft to a child with acute myeloid leukemia. This specimen was PBMCs from the stem cell graft donor, taken from the stem cell graft. The chain couples TRBV20-1 to TRBJ2-1; D possibly corresponds to TRBD1 (5 bases). CDR3 sequence: CSALLDSANEQFF. DNA for the CDR3: TGCAGTGCCCTACTTGACAGCGCCAATGAGCAGTTCTTC.